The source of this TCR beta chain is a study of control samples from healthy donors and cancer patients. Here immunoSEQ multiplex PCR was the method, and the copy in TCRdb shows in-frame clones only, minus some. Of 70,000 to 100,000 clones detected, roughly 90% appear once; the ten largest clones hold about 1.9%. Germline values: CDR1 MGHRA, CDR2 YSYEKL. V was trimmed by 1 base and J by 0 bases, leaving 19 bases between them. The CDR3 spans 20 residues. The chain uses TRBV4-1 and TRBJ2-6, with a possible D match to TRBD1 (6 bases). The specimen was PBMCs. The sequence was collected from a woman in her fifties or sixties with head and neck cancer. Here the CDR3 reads CASSQGRTGMFNSGANVLTF. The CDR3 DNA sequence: TGCGCCAGCAGCCAAGGCCGAACAGGGATGTTTAACTCTGGGGCCAACGTCCTGACTTTC.